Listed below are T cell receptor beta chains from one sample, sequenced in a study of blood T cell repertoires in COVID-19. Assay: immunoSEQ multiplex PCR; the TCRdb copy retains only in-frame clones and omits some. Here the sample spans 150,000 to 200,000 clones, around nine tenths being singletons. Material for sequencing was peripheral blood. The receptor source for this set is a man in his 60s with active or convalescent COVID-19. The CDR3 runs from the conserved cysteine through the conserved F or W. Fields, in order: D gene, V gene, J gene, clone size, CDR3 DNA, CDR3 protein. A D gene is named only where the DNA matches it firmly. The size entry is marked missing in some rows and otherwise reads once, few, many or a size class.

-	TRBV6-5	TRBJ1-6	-	TGTGCCAGCAGTTACAGTCAGATTTCACCCCTCCACTTT	CASSYSQISPLHF
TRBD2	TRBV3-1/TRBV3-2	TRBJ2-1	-	TGTGCCAGCAGCAAGGGACGGACTAGCGGTTACAATGAGCAGTTCTTC	CASSKGRTSGYNEQFF
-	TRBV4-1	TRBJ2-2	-	TGCGCCAGCAGCCGGGACACCGCGAACACCGGGGAGCTGTTTTTT	CASSRDTANTGELFF
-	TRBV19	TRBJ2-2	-	TGTGCCAGTAGTGCTCAGCATACCGGGACAACGACCGGGGAGCTGTTTTTT	CASSAQHTGTTTGELFF
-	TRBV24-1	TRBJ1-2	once	TGTGCCACCAGTGGGGGTCGGGGTAGCTACACCTTC	CATSGGRGSYTF
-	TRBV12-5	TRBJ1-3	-	TGTGCTAGTGGTTTGGTGACAGCTGGAAACACCATATATTTT	CASGLVTAGNTIYF
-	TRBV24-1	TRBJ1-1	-	TGTGCCACCAGTTCAGTGGGAGGCACTGAAGCTTTCTTT	CATSSVGGTEAFF
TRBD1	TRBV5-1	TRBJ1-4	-	TGCGCCAGCCGGACTGGGACAGAGAATGAAAAACTGTTTTTT	CASRTGTENEKLFF
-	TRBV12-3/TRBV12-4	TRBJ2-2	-	TGTGCCAGCAGATGGGGGGACGGGGAGCTGTTTTTT	CASRWGDGELFF
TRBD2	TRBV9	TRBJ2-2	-	TGTGCCAGCAGCGTAGTTAGCGGGGGAAACACCGGGGAGCTGTTTTTT	CASSVVSGGNTGELFF
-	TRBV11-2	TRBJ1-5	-	TGTGCCAGCCAAAAAACAGGCAATCAGCCCCAGCATTTT	CASQKTGNQPQHF
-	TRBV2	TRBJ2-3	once	TGTGCCAGCAGTGTTGAGGGAAGGTTCGCAGATACGCAGTATTTT	CASSVEGRFADTQYF
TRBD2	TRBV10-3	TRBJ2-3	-	TGTGCCATCCGTAGCGGGGTTATCACAGATACGCAGTATTTT	CAIRSGVITDTQYF
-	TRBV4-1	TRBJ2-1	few	TGCGCCAGCAGCCAAGATCGAATTACAAGCGCCTACAATGAGCAGTTCTTC	CASSQDRITSAYNEQFF
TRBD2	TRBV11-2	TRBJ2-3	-	TGTGCCAGCAGCCCCCGACTAGCGGGGAAGGAGAAGCATTTT	CASSPRLAGKEKHF
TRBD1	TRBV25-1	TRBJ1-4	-	TGTGCCAGCAGTGATCCTGGACAGGGTAATGAAAAACTGTTTTTT	CASSDPGQGNEKLFF